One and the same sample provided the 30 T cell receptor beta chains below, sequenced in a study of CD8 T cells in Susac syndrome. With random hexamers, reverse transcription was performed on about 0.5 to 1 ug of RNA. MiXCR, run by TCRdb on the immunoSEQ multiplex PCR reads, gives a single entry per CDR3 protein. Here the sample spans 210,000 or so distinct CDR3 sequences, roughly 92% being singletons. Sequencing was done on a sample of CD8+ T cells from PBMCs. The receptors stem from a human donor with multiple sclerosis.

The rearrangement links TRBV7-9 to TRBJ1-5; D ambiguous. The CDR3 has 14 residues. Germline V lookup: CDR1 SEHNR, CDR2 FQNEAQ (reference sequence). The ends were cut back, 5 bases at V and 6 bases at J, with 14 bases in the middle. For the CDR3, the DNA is TGTGCCAGCAGCGGGATCGGACCAGGTCAGCCCCAGCATTTT. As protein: CASSGIGPGQPQHF.

The CDR3 bases are TGCAGCGTTGAAGTGGACAGGCCCCAAGAGACCCAGTACTTC. Encoded protein: CSVEVDRPQETQYF. The chain uses TRBV29-1 and TRBJ2-5, with TRBD1 matching 7 bases. Unmatched junction bases numbered 3, after V lost 1 base and J lost 1 base. The CDR3 runs to 14 residues. Germline V CDR1 and CDR2: SQVTM, ANQGSEA.

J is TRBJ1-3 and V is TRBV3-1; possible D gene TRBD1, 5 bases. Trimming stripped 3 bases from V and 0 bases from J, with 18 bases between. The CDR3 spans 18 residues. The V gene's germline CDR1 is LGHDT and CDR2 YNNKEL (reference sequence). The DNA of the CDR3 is TGTGCCAGCAGCCACCGGACAAGTCCGAGTCCCTCTGGAAACACCATATATTTT. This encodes CASSHRTSPSPSGNTIYF.

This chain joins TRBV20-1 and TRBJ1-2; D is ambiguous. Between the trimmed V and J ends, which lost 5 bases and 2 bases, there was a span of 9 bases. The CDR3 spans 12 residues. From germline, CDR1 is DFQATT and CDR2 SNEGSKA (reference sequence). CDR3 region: CSAAWRNYGYTF. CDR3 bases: TGCAGTGCTGCCTGGCGGAACTATGGCTACACCTTC.

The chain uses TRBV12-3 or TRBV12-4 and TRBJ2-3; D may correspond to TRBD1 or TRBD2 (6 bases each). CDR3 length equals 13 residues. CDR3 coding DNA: TGTGCTACGGGGGCCACAGGGCCGGATACGCAGTATTTT. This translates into CATGATGPDTQYF.

The CDR3 DNA reads TGTGCCAGCAGTTTAGAAGGGTCTCATGAAGCTTTCTTT. Its translation: CASSLEGSHEAFF. The gene calls are TRBV12-3 or TRBV12-4 and TRBJ1-1; D is unresolved. The CDR3 is made up of 13 amino acids. Trimming took 1 base from V and 7 from J, leaving 10 bases between them.

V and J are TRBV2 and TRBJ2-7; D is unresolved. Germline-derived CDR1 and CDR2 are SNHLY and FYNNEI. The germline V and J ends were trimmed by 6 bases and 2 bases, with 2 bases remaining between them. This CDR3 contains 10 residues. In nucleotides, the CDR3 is TGTGCCAGCAGGACCTACGAGCAGTACTTC. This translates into CASRTYEQYF.

This chain's CDR3 is CASSQDLLAGAASTDTQYF. CDR3 DNA: TGTGCCAGCAGCCAAGATCTACTAGCGGGAGCCGCCAGCACAGATACGCAGTATTTT. The chain combines TRBV3-1 with TRBJ2-3, with 11 bases fitting TRBD2. The CDR3 sequence is 19 residues long. V was clipped by 0 bases and J by 0 bases; unmatched bases: 8. Per germline, CDR1 LGHDT and CDR2 YNNKEL (reference sequence).

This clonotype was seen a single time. In DNA form, the CDR3 reads TGCAGTGCTCGTGCGGGGGACGGAGACTATGGCTACACCTTC. Protein sequence: CSARAGDGDYGYTF. The chain has TRBV20-1 and TRBJ1-2, with D possibly TRBD1 on 5 matching bases. The CDR3 is made up of 14 amino acids. The germline V and J ends were trimmed by 5 bases and 3 bases, with 16 bases remaining between them. From germline, CDR1 is DFQATT and CDR2 SNEGSKA (reference sequence).

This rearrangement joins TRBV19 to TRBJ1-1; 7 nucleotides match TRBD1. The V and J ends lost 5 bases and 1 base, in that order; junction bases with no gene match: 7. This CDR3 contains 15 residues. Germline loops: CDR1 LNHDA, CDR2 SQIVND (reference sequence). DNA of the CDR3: TGTGCCAGTAGTCTCCCGCGACAGGGGAACACTGAAGCTTTCTTT. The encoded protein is CASSLPRQGNTEAFF.

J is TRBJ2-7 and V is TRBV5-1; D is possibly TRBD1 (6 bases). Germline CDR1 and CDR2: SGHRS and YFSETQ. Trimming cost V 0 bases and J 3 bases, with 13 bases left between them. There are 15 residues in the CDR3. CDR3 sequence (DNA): TGCGCCAGCAGCTTGGTTGGGGGCGACTACTACGAGCAGTACTTC. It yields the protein CASSLVGGDYYEQYF. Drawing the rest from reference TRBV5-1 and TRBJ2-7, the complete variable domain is KAGVTQTPRYLIKTRGQQVTLSCSPISGHRSVSWYQQTPGQGLQFLFEYFSETQRNKGNFPGRFSGRQFSNSRSEMNVSTLELGDSALYLCASSLVGGDYYEQYFGPGTRLTVT.

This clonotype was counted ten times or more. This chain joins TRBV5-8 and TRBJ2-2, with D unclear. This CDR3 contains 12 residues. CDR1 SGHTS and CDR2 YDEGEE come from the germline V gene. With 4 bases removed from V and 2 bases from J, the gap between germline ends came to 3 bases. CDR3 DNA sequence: TGTGCCAGCAGCCCCAACACCGGGGAGCTGTTTTTT. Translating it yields CASSPNTGELFF.

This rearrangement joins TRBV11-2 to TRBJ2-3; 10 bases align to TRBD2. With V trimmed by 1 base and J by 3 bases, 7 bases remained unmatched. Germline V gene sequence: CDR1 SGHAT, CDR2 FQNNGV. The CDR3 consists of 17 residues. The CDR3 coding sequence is TGTGCCAGCAGCTTAGTTCTGAGCGGGGGGGCTACAGATACGCAGTATTTT. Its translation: CASSLVLSGGATDTQYF.

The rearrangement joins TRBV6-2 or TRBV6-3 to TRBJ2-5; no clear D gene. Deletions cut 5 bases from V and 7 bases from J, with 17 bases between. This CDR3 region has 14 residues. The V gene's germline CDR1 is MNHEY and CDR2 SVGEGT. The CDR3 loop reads CASSPILDGVTQYF. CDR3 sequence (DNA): TGTGCCAGCAGTCCGATTCTGGATGGGGTGACCCAGTACTTC.

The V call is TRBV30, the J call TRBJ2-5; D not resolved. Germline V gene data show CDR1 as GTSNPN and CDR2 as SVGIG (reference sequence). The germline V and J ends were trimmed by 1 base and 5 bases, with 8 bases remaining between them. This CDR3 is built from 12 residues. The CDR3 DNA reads TGTGCCTGGAGTGCCAGTTTTGAGACCCAGTACTTC. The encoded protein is CAWSASFETQYF.

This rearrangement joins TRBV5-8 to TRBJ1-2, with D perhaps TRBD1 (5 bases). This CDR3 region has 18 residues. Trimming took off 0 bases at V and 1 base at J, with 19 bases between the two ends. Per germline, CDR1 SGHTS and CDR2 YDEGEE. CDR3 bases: TGTGCCAGCAGCTTGGAGCGTCGGTCGGGGCCCCTTAACTATGGCTACACCTTC. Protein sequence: CASSLERRSGPLNYGYTF.

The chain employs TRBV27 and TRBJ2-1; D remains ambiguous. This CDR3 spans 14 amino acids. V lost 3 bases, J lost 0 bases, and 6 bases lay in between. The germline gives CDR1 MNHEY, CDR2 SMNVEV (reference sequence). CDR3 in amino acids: CASSFTGSYNEQFF. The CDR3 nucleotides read TGTGCCAGCAGTTTCACGGGCTCCTACAATGAGCAGTTCTTC.

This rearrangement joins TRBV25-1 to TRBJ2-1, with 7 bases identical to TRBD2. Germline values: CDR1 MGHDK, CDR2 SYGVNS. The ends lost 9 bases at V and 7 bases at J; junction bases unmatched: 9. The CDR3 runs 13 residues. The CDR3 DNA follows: TGTGCCAGTGGAGTGTCTAGCGGTAATGAGCAGTTCTTC. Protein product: CASGVSSGNEQFF.

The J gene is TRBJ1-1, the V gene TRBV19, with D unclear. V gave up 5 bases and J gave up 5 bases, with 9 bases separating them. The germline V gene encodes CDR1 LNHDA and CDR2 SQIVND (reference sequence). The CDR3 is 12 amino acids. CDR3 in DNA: TGTGCCAGTAGTCGGACGGAGACTGAAGCTTTCTTT. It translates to CASSRTETEAFF.

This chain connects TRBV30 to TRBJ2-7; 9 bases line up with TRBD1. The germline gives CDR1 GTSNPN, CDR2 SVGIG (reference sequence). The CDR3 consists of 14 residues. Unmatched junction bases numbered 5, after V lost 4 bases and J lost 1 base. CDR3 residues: CAWTEGTGSYEQYF. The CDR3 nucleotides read TGTGCCTGGACTGAGGGGACAGGGTCCTACGAGCAGTACTTC.

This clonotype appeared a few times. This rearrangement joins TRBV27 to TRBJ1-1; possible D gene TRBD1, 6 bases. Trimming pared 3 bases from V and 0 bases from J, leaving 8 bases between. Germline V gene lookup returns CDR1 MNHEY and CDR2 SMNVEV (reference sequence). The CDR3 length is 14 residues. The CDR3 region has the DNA TGTGCCAGCAGTTTGGGGGGCCTGAACACTGAAGCTTTCTTT. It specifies CASSLGGLNTEAFF.

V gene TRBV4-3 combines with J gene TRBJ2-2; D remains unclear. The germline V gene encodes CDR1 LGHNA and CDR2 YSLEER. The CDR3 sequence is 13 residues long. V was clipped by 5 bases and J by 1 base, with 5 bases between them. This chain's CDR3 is CASSGMNTGELFF. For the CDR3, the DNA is TGCGCCAGCAGCGGGATGAACACCGGGGAGCTGTTTTTT.

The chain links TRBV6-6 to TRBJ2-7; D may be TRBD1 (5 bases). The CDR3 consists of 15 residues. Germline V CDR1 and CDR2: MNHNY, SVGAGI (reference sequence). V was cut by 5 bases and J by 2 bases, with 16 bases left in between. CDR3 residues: CASSPVETEAYEQYF. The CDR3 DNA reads TGTGCCAGCAGTCCCGTAGAGACAGAGGCCTACGAGCAGTACTTC.

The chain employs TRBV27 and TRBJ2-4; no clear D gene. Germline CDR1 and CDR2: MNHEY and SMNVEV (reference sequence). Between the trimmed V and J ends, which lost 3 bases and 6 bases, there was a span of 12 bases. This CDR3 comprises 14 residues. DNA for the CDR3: TGTGCCAGCAGTTTCCCCGAGCCGCGAAACATTCAGTACTTC. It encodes CASSFPEPRNIQYF.

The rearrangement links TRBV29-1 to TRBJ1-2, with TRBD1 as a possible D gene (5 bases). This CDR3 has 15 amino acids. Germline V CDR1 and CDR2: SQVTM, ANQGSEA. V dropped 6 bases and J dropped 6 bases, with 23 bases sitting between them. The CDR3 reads CSVGRGVEVLDGYTF. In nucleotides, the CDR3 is TGCAGCGTCGGGCGGGGCGTGGAAGTACTGGATGGCTACACCTTC.

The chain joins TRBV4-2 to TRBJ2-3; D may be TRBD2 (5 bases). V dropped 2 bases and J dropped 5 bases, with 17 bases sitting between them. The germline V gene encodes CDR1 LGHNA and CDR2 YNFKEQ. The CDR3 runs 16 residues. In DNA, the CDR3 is TGTGCCAGCAGCCAAAACCCATTAGGCGAGGGAGATACGCAGTATTTT. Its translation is CASSQNPLGEGDTQYF.

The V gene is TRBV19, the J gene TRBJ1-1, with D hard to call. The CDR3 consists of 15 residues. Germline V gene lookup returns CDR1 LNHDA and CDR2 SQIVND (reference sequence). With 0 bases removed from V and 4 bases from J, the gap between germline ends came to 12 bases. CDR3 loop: CASSIEGSSGTEAFF. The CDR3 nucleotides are TGTGCCAGTAGTATAGAGGGTTCTTCCGGCACTGAAGCTTTCTTT. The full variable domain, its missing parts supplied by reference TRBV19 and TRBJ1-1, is DGGITQSPKYLFRKEGQNVTLSCEQNLNHDAMYWYRQDPGQGLRLIYYSQIVNDFQKGDIAEGYSVSREKKESFPLTVTSAQKNPTAFYLCASSIEGSSGTEAFFGQGTRLTVV.

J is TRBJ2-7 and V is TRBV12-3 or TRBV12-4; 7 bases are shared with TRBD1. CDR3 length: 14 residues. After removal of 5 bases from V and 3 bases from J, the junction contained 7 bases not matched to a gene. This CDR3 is CASSPQGDFYEQYF. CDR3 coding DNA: TGTGCCAGCAGTCCTCAGGGGGATTTCTACGAGCAGTACTTC.

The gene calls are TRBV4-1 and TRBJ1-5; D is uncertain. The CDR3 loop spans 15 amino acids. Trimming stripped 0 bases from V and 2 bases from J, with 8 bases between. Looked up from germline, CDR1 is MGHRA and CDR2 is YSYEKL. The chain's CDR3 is CASSQEEVGNQPQHF. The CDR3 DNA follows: TGCGCCAGCAGCCAAGAGGAAGTGGGCAATCAGCCCCAGCATTTT.

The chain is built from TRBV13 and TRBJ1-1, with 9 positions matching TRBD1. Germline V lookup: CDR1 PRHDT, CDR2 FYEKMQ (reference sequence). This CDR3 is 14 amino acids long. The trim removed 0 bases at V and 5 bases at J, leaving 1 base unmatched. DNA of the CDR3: TGTGCCAGCAGCTTAGGGGGACAGGGAACTGAAGCTTTCTTT. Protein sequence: CASSLGGQGTEAFF.